The 31 T cell receptor beta chains below all came from one sample that was sequenced in a study of cytomegalovirus exposure and HLA in healthy donors. 60 Vbeta and 13 Jbeta primers were used in PCR. Sequencing was performed with immunoSEQ multiplex PCR; in TCRdb, only in-frame clones are kept and a portion is missing. The profile shows about 76,000 clones, 73% of them singletons. Material: PBMCs. The receptors come from a middle-aged woman in good health and CMV-seropositive.

Only a few counts were recorded for this clone. The chain is built from TRBV29-1 and TRBJ2-3; possible D gene TRBD2, 6 bases. The CDR3 runs 13 residues. Trimming took 5 bases from V and 4 from J, leaving 13 bases between them. Germline assignment: CDR1 SQVTM and CDR2 ANQGSEA. The CDR3 reads CSVNRDFPDTQYF. In nucleotides, the CDR3 is TGCAGCGTTAACCGGGACTTCCCAGATACGCAGTATTTT.

The chain has TRBV5-1 and TRBJ1-6, with D hard to call. The V end lost 0 bases, the J end lost 6 bases, and 10 bases lay between the germline ends. Germline loops: CDR1 SGHRS, CDR2 YFSETQ. The CDR3 extends over 15 amino acids. CDR3 protein: CASSLERQGNSPLHF. In DNA, the CDR3 is TGCGCCAGCAGCTTGGAGAGACAAGGTAATTCACCCCTCCACTTT.

This chain joins TRBV5-1 and TRBJ1-1; D is ambiguous. CDR1 is SGHRS and CDR2 is YFSETQ in the germline V gene. The V end lost 5 bases, the J end lost 1 base, and 12 bases lay between the germline ends. CDR3 length: 14 amino acids. The CDR3 protein is CASSPGSPNTEAFF. In DNA form, the CDR3 reads TGCGCCAGCAGTCCGGGGTCGCCGAACACTGAAGCTTTCTTT.

The chain is built from TRBV15 and TRBJ1-3; D gene uncertain. Trimming removed 0 bases from V and 4 bases from J, with 22 bases in between. The CDR3 totals 19 residues. CDR1 is LNHNV and CDR2 is YYDKDF in the germline V gene (reference sequence). In DNA, the CDR3 is TGTGCCACCAGCAGAGACCTACAAGGACCGGGAATTTTAGGAAACACCATATATTTT. Its translation is CATSRDLQGPGILGNTIYF.

The chain is built from TRBV10-3 and TRBJ1-5; D unresolved. The V gene's germline CDR1 is ENHRY and CDR2 SYGVKD. V was shortened by 7 bases and J by 3 bases, with 10 bases between the two germline ends. The CDR3 consists of 13 residues. CDR3 amino acids: CAITASDNQPQHF. The CDR3, as DNA: TGTGCCATCACGGCCAGCGACAATCAGCCCCAGCATTTT.

V usage is TRBV5-1 and J usage is TRBJ2-1, with TRBD2 identical over 14 bases. The V gene's germline CDR1 is SGHRS and CDR2 YFSETQ. V lost 2 bases and J lost 8; bases outside the gene matches: 9. CDR3 length: 17 amino acids. The CDR3 reads CASSLRLAGGLSDEQFF. The DNA for the CDR3 is TGCGCCAGCAGCTTAAGACTAGCGGGAGGGCTAAGCGATGAGCAGTTCTTC. The full variable domain, with the rest looked up from reference TRBV5-1 and TRBJ2-1, is KAGVTQTPRYLIKTRGQQVTLSCSPISGHRSVSWYQQTPGQGLQFLFEYFSETQRNKGNFPGRFSGRQFSNSRSEMNVSTLELGDSALYLCASSLRLAGGLSDEQFFGPGTRLTVL.

This chain connects TRBV20-1 to TRBJ2-5; tentative D call: TRBD2 (5 bases). CDR1 and CDR2 (germline): DFQATT, SNEGSKA (reference sequence). V dropped 5 bases and J dropped 5 bases, with 9 bases sitting between them. The CDR3 has 11 amino acids. In DNA, the CDR3 is TGCAGTGCTTTCCAGCGGGAGACCCAGTACTTC. It specifies CSAFQRETQYF.

This chain uses TRBV12-5 with TRBJ2-2; weak D call: TRBD2 (6 bases). This CDR3 is built from 15 residues. Trimming cost V 3 bases and J 5 bases, with 13 bases left between them. Germline V gives CDR1 LGHNT, CDR2 FRNRAP. For the CDR3, the DNA is TGTGCTAGTGGTTTCTTTCAGGGAGGAACCGGGGAGCTGTTTTTT. This encodes CASGFFQGGTGELFF. The whole variable domain, filled in from reference TRBV12-5 and TRBJ2-2, reads DARVTQTPRHKVTEMGQEVTMRCQPILGHNTVFWYRQTMMQGLELLAYFRNRAPLDDSGMPKDRFSAEMPDATLATLKIQPSEPRDSAVYFCASGFFQGGTGELFFGEGSRLTVL.

The chain uses TRBV29-1 and TRBJ2-2, with TRBD2 identical over 8 bases. Trimming took 6 bases from V and 5 from J; bases not matched to a gene: 5. The CDR3 has 13 residues. Per the germline V gene, CDR1 is SQVTM and CDR2 is ANQGSEA. Here the CDR3 reads CSVSGGATGELFF. The CDR3 region has the DNA TGCAGCGTATCGGGGGGGGCGACCGGGGAGCTGTTTTTT.

The gene calls are TRBV27 and TRBJ1-6; TRBD1 matches 12 bases. This CDR3 contains 14 residues. The V gene end was trimmed by 8 bases and the J gene end by 7 bases; junction bases not matched to a gene: 3. Looked up from germline, CDR1 is MNHEY and CDR2 is SMNVEV (reference sequence). The CDR3 DNA reads TGTGCCAGCGGGACAGGGGGCCTGAATTCACCCCTCCACTTT. Protein: CASGTGGLNSPLHF.

The chain couples TRBV6-5 to TRBJ2-1; D remains ambiguous. CDR1 and CDR2 from the germline V gene are MNHEY and SVGAGI. CDR3 length: 14 amino acids. The germline V and J ends were trimmed by 5 bases and 10 bases, with 18 bases remaining between them. The CDR3 protein is CASSTPEVWAEQFF. In DNA form, the CDR3 reads TGTGCCAGCAGTACCCCCGAAGTATGGGCCGAGCAGTTCTTC.

CDR3 nucleotides: TGCGCCAGCAGCTTGGGCGGGTCCCCCTACGAGCAGTACTTC. It is translated as CASSLGGSPYEQYF. V is TRBV5-1 and J is TRBJ2-7, with D perhaps TRBD2 (5 bases). The CDR3 loop spans 14 amino acids. Trimming shortened V by 0 bases and J by 2 bases, and 9 bases separated the two germline ends. Germline V gives CDR1 SGHRS, CDR2 YFSETQ. The full variable domain, in which reference TRBV5-1 and TRBJ2-7 provide the parts outside the CDR3, is KAGVTQTPRYLIKTRGQQVTLSCSPISGHRSVSWYQQTPGQGLQFLFEYFSETQRNKGNFPGRFSGRQFSNSRSEMNVSTLELGDSALYLCASSLGGSPYEQYFGPGTRLTVT.

This clone has just a few counts. The chain couples TRBV2 to TRBJ1-1; D is uncertain. This CDR3 is built from 13 residues. V was clipped by 6 bases and J by 7 bases, with 15 bases between them. Germline loops: CDR1 SNHLY, CDR2 FYNNEI. The chain's CDR3 is CASRDSSIFEAFF. DNA of the CDR3: TGTGCCAGCAGGGACTCCTCTATTTTTGAAGCTTTCTTT.

As DNA, the CDR3 is TGTGCCAGCAGAGGGACAGGGCTCGCGTCGGGGGAGCTGTTTTTT. This gives the protein CASRGTGLASGELFF. The gene calls are TRBV6-6 and TRBJ2-2; 9 nucleotides align to TRBD1. This CDR3 has 15 amino acids. The ends lost 6 bases at V and 8 bases at J; junction bases unmatched: 10. CDR1 and CDR2 (germline): MNHNY, SVGAGI (reference sequence).

The chain uses TRBV28 and TRBJ2-7, with D perhaps matching TRBD2 (6 bases). Trimming removed 7 bases from V and 5 bases from J, with 18 bases in between. Germline CDR1 and CDR2: MDHEN and SYDVKM. This CDR3 spans 14 amino acids. In nucleotides, the CDR3 is TGTGCCAGCAACAAAGGAGGGAGTTGGAACGAGCAGTACTTC. Amino acid sequence: CASNKGGSWNEQYF.

This clone was found a few times. The J gene is TRBJ1-1, the V gene TRBV28, with 10 positions matching TRBD1. Germline trimming cut 7 bases from V and 8 bases from J; bases unmatched to any gene: 4. The CDR3 is made up of 12 amino acids. In germline, CDR1 is MDHEN, CDR2 SYDVKM. CDR3 bases: TGTGCCAGCAACGGACAGGGGGGGGAAGCTTTCTTT. Translation: CASNGQGGEAFF. Using reference TRBV28 and TRBJ1-1 for the parts outside the CDR3, the full variable domain is DVKVTQSSRYLVKRTGEKVFLECVQDMDHENMFWYRQDPGLGLRLIYFSYDVKMKEKGDIPEGYSVSREKKERFSLILESASTNQTSMYLCASNGQGGEAFFGQGTRLTVV.

For this clone: Without the conserved terminal phenylalanine or tryptophan, this CDR3 likely stems from a read error. The identical CDR3 is also encoded by other nucleotide sequences in the sample. This sequence joins TRBV7-6 and TRBJ2-3; tentatively, D is TRBD2 (5 bases). The germline V gene encodes CDR1 SGHVS and CDR2 FNYEAQ. Between the trimmed V and J ends, which lost 0 bases and 0 bases, there was a span of 7 bases. The CDR3 has 15 residues. The CDR3 is CASSLAGASTDTQYV. The DNA for the CDR3 is TGTGCCAGCAGCTTAGCGGGAGCGAGCACAGATACGCAGTATGTT.

This clone has a handful of counts. The chain couples TRBV13 to TRBJ2-3, with 8 bases lining up with TRBD1. This CDR3 spans 13 amino acids. Per germline, CDR1 PRHDT and CDR2 FYEKMQ (reference sequence). V shed 3 bases, J shed 6 bases, and the junction held 2 bases outside the gene matches. The CDR3 protein is CASSFDRGDTQYF. In DNA, the CDR3 is TGTGCCAGCAGCTTTGACAGGGGCGATACGCAGTATTTT.

V is TRBV18 and J is TRBJ2-7, with a weak D call TRBD2 (6 bases). Trimming left V 3 bases short and J 4 bases short, with 13 bases between. CDR3 size: 14 residues. Germline V CDR1 and CDR2: KGHSH, LQKENI. CDR3 sequence (DNA): TGTGCCAGCTCACCGTTGGCGGGGACTTACGAGCAGTACTTC. Its protein product is CASSPLAGTYEQYF.

The chain couples TRBV5-8 to TRBJ1-3; a weak D match, TRBD1 (5 bases). This CDR3 is 15 amino acids long. V was pared by 3 bases and J by 0 bases, with 10 bases between. The germline V gene encodes CDR1 SGHTS and CDR2 YDEGEE. CDR3 sequence: CASSYQQVSGNTIYF. The CDR3 bases are TGTGCCAGCAGCTATCAACAGGTCTCTGGAAACACCATATATTTT.

This chain connects TRBV29-1 to TRBJ1-2; TRBD1 agrees at 9 bases. This CDR3 has 18 amino acids. Trimming removed 3 bases from V and 2 bases from J; junction bases left unmatched: 16. Looked up from germline, CDR1 is SQVTM and CDR2 is ANQGSEA. The CDR3 DNA is TGCAGCGTTGAGGCCCCCCCGGGACAGGGTTTTTTAAACTATGGCTACACCTTC. Its translation: CSVEAPPGQGFLNYGYTF.

This chain links TRBV9 with TRBJ2-1; D possibly corresponds to TRBD1 (6 bases). V lost 2 bases and J lost 4, with 10 bases in between. The CDR3 is 14 residues long. Germline-derived CDR1 and CDR2 are SGDLS and YYNGEE. The CDR3 sequence is CASSVQGQYNEQFF. The CDR3 nucleotides are TGTGCCAGCAGCGTCCAGGGGCAATACAATGAGCAGTTCTTC.

The V gene is TRBV7-9, the J gene TRBJ2-1; D not resolved. Trimming removed 1 base from V and 4 bases from J, with 8 bases in between. The CDR3 runs to 14 residues. CDR1 is SEHNR and CDR2 is FQNEAQ in the germline V gene (reference sequence). The CDR3: CASSLVELYNEQFF. Here the CDR3 DNA reads TGTGCCAGCAGCTTAGTTGAACTTTACAATGAGCAGTTCTTC.

This clone was detected only once. This chain joins TRBV7-9 and TRBJ1-2; D might be TRBD1 (5 bases). Germline V gene lookup returns CDR1 SEHNR and CDR2 FQNEAQ (reference sequence). V was shortened by 5 bases and J by 3 bases, with 10 bases between the two germline ends. The CDR3 totals 13 residues. The CDR3 reads CASSRRDYYGYTF. DNA for the CDR3: TGTGCCAGCAGCCGCAGGGATTACTATGGCTACACCTTC.

V is TRBV7-9 and J is TRBJ1-1, with TRBD1 as a possible D gene (6 bases). CDR1 and CDR2 (germline): SEHNR, FQNEAQ (reference sequence). V was cut by 5 bases and J by 1 base, with 11 bases left in between. CDR3 length: 14 amino acids. CDR3 bases: TGTGCCAGCAGCCACGGACAGACGAACACTGAAGCTTTCTTT. Translated, it gives CASSHGQTNTEAFF.

This clone occurred a few times. The chain links TRBV11-3 to TRBJ2-2; TRBD1 is a possible D gene (6 bases). Per germline, CDR1 SGHNT and CDR2 YENEEA. Trimming stripped 2 bases from V and 4 bases from J, with 14 bases between. The CDR3 consists of 16 residues. The CDR3 nucleotides are TGTGCCAGCAGCTTACTCGACAGGAGAGGCACCGGGGAGCTGTTTTTT. Encoded protein: CASSLLDRRGTGELFF. The variable domain in full, with the rest retrieved from reference TRBV11-3 and TRBJ2-2, is EAGVVQSPRYKIIEKKQPVAFWCNPISGHNTLYWYLQNLGQGPELLIRYENEEAVDDSQLPKDRFSAERLKGVDSTLKIQPAELGDSAVYLCASSLLDRRGTGELFFGEGSRLTVL.

This chain links TRBV30 with TRBJ2-5, with 8 bases aligning to TRBD2. With 0 bases clipped from V and 5 bases from J, the junction kept 11 bases outside the gene matches. Germline V lookup: CDR1 GTSNPN, CDR2 SVGIG (reference sequence). The CDR3 spans 16 residues. CDR3 sequence (DNA): TGTGCCTGGAGTGTTGCGAAGCGGGGGTTTTGGGAGACCCAGTACTTC. Translating it yields CAWSVAKRGFWETQYF.

This chain connects TRBV5-1 to TRBJ1-2, with D maybe TRBD1 (6 bases). The CDR3 consists of 13 residues. Germline V CDR1 and CDR2: SGHRS, YFSETQ. The V end was cut by 4 bases, the J end by 8 bases, with 15 bases between. The CDR3 bases are TGCGCCAGCAGCGCGACCCAGGGGTCCGGCTACACCTTC. Translation gives CASSATQGSGYTF.

The chain recombines TRBV18 with TRBJ1-6; perhaps TRBD1 as D (6 bases). CDR1 and CDR2 (germline): KGHSH, LQKENI. Between the trimmed V and J ends, which lost 6 bases and 8 bases, there was a span of 11 bases. This CDR3 contains 13 residues. Here the CDR3 DNA reads TGTGCCAGCTCTACAGGGTACGATTCACCCCTCCACTTT. It codes for CASSTGYDSPLHF.

This sequence joins TRBV18 and TRBJ1-5; TRBD1 might be the D (6 bases). Germline CDR1 and CDR2: KGHSH and LQKENI. With 3 bases removed from V and 6 bases from J, the gap between germline ends came to 9 bases. The CDR3 is 13 amino acids. This chain's CDR3 is CASSPIQGQPQHF. DNA for the CDR3: TGTGCCAGCTCACCGATACAGGGTCAGCCCCAGCATTTT.

This clone was seen a few times. J is TRBJ2-1 and V is TRBV7-2; D may be TRBD2 (5 bases). The CDR3 consists of 14 residues. Per the germline V gene, CDR1 is SGHTA and CDR2 is FQGNSA. V lost 5 bases and J 4 bases, leaving 12 bases between the germline ends. This chain's CDR3 is CASSLQLVYNEQFF. Written as DNA, the CDR3 is TGTGCCAGCAGCCTCCAACTAGTTTACAATGAGCAGTTCTTC.